A single sample gave rise to the 10 T cell receptor beta chains below, sequenced in a study of T-cell reconstitution after alpha-beta-depleted transplantation in children. This sample's TCRbeta library carried unique molecular identifier barcodes. TCRdb analysed the PCR reads with MiXCR anew, one entry per CDR3 protein. The table includes around 450,000 distinct CDR3 sequences, approximately 42% detected once. This specimen consisted of PBMCs, obtained before TCRalphabeta/CD19-depleted stem cell transplant. The receptors stem from a girl aged 2-10 years with aplastic anemia, due to receive a stem cell transplant.

The chain uses TRBV5-1 and TRBJ1-5; TRBD1 matches 10 bases. CDR3 length equals 14 residues. The J segment lost 4 bases and the V segment lost 5 bases, leaving 3 bases of the junction unmatched. CDR1 and CDR2 (germline): SGHRS, YFSETQ. The CDR3 is CASRGQGVNQPQHF. DNA of the CDR3: TGCGCCAGCAGAGGACAGGGGGTTAATCAGCCCCAGCATTTT.

This clonotype occurred many times. The V call is TRBV5-1, the J call TRBJ1-2; D perhaps matches TRBD1 (6 bases). The CDR3 is 13 amino acids. Trimming took off 4 bases at V and 4 bases at J, with 11 bases between the two ends. CDR1 and CDR2 (germline): SGHRS, YFSETQ. CDR3 sequence: CASSKDSLYGYTF. CDR3 sequence (DNA): TGCGCCAGCAGCAAGGACAGCCTCTATGGCTACACCTTC.

This clonotype was picked up a small number of times. CDR3: CASSPSTGMNTEAFF. The CDR3 nucleotides read TGTGCCAGCAGTCCCTCGACAGGGATGAACACTGAAGCTTTCTTT. The rearrangement links TRBV12-3 or TRBV12-4 to TRBJ1-1, with 7 bases that match TRBD1. Unmatched junction bases numbered 6, after V lost 5 bases and J lost 0 bases. This CDR3 is built from 15 residues.

This clonotype was observed at least ten times. The chain has TRBV5-1 and TRBJ2-1, with 13 bases that match TRBD2. V gave up 2 bases and J gave up 1 base; unmatched junction bases: 3. CDR3 size: 17 residues. CDR1 and CDR2 (germline): SGHRS, YFSETQ. CDR3: CASSLTSGRGSYNEQFF. The CDR3, as DNA: TGCGCCAGCAGCTTAACTAGCGGGAGGGGATCCTACAATGAGCAGTTCTTC.

This sequence joins TRBV3-1 and TRBJ2-7; possible D gene TRBD2, 5 bases. Germline V gene sequence: CDR1 LGHDT, CDR2 YNNKEL (reference sequence). V was pared by 6 bases and J by 1 base, with 10 bases between. This CDR3 spans 13 amino acids. This CDR3 reads CASSTERSYEQYF. The CDR3 nucleotides read TGTGCCAGCAGTACTGAGCGGTCCTACGAGCAGTACTTC.

The rearrangement links TRBV29-1 to TRBJ1-2, with 7 bases fitting TRBD1. The V gene's germline CDR1 is SQVTM and CDR2 ANQGSEA. Germline trimming cut 1 base from V and 2 bases from J; bases unmatched to any gene: 4. The CDR3 loop spans 14 amino acids. CDR3 DNA: TGCAGCGTTGAAGCCACAGGGGACAACTATGGCTACACCTTC. Translation gives CSVEATGDNYGYTF.

The chain uses TRBV9 and TRBJ1-5; no clear D gene. V was clipped by 0 bases and J by 3 bases, with 10 bases between them. The germline CDR1 and CDR2 sequences are SGDLS and YYNGEE. The CDR3 contains 15 residues. The CDR3 DNA reads TGTGCCAGCAGCGTAGAAGGAAATGACAATCAGCCCCAGCATTTT. It is translated as CASSVEGNDNQPQHF.

This chain links TRBV7-3 with TRBJ2-3, with D unresolved. The CDR3 sequence is 14 residues long. Trimming shortened V by 0 bases and J by 3 bases, and 7 bases separated the two germline ends. Germline loops: CDR1 SGHTA, CDR2 FQGTGA. CDR3 sequence (DNA): TGTGCCAGCAGCTTAACCCCCGCGACAGATACGCAGTATTTT. Protein sequence: CASSLTPATDTQYF.

Of note for this clonotype: A read error may be the cause here, since a much bigger clone is one base away. The gene calls are TRBV7-2 and TRBJ1-2; D is unclear. The CDR3 length is 14 residues. Per the germline V gene, CDR1 is SGHTA and CDR2 is FQGNSA. The CDR3, as DNA: TGTGCCAGCAGCTTAGGGTCGGTCCCCTATGGCGACACCTTC. Its protein is CASSLGSVPYGDTF. Drawing the rest from reference TRBV7-2 and TRBJ1-2, the complete variable domain is GAGVSQSPSNKVTEKGKDVELRCDPISGHTALYWYRQSLGQGLEFLIYFQGNSAPDKSGLPSDRFSAERTGGSVSTLTIQRTQQEDSAVYLCASSLGSVPYGDTFGSGTRLTVV.

This clonotype was detected a few times. This rearrangement joins TRBV2 to TRBJ2-1; D is uncertain. Per the germline V gene, CDR1 is SNHLY and CDR2 is FYNNEI. Trimming took off 7 bases at V and 2 bases at J, with 3 bases between the two ends. The CDR3 is 11 residues long. CDR3 sequence: CASMTYNEQFF. The DNA of the CDR3 is TGTGCCAGCATGACCTACAATGAGCAGTTCTTC.